This record covers a single T cell receptor (beta chain). Distinct nucleotide sequences in the sample also encode this CDR3. Assay: immunoSEQ multiplex PCR; the TCRdb copy retains only in-frame clones and omits some. The data hold about 2 million clones, with about 95% observed a single time. This entry is derived from a study of shared clonotypes between healthy human individuals. Naive CD8 isolation took CD45RO-negative cells positively selected for CCR7 and excluded terminally differentiated effector memory CD45RA+ cells. Germline CDR1 and CDR2: MNHEY and SVGAGI. This CDR3 has 12 residues. V gave up 4 bases and J gave up 4 bases, with 8 bases separating them.

The sequence derives from a man aged 18 to 30 in good health. The sequenced material came from naive CD8+ T cells sorted from blood. The rearrangement links TRBV6-5 to TRBJ2-7, with a weak D call TRBD1 (5 bases). DNA of the CDR3: TGTGCCAGCAGTTTTACAGGATACGAGCAGTACTTC. This sequence encodes CASSFTGYEQYF.